Detailed here is one TCR beta chain. This entry comes from a study of cytomegalovirus exposure and HLA in healthy donors. Primers for the PCR totalled 60 Vbeta and 13 Jbeta. Libraries were prepared by immunoSEQ multiplex PCR; TCRdb keeps only in-frame clonotypes and omits some of them. The sample table sets out about 91,000 clones. The germline V gene encodes CDR1 SEHNR and CDR2 FQNEAQ (reference sequence). The CDR3 is 12 residues long. V lost 5 bases to trimming and J lost 4 bases, with 8 bases between them. This chain connects TRBV7-9 to TRBJ1-2, with D perhaps TRBD1 (5 bases). The sequenced sample was PBMCs. The receptor was isolated from a woman aged 30 to 39 in good health and CMV-seronegative. The CDR3: CASSATVYGYTF. Written as DNA, the CDR3 is TGTGCCAGCAGCGCGACAGTCTATGGCTACACCTTC.